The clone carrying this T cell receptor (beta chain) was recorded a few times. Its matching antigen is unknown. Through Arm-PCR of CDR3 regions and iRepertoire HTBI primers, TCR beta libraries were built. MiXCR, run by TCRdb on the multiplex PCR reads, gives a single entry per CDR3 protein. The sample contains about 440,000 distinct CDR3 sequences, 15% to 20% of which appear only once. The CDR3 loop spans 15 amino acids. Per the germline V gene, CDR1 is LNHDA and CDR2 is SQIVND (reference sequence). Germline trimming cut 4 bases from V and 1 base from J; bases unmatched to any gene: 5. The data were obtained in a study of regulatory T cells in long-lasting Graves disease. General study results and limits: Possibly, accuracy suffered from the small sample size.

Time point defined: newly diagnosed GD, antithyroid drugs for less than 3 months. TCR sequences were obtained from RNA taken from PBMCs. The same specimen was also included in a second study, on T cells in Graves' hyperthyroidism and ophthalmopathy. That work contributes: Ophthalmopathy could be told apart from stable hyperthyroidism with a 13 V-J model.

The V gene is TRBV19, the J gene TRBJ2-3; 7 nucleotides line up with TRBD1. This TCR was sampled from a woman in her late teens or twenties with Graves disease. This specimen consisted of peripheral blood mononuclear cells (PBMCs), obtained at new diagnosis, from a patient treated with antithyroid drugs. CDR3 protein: CASSNRQGGTDTQYF. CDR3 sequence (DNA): TGTGCCAGTAGTAATCGACAGGGTGGCACAGATACGCAGTATTTT.